This T cell receptor beta chain was sequenced in a study of cytomegalovirus exposure and HLA in healthy donors. A word on this clone: What it recognizes is unknown.

The PCR employed 60 Vbeta primers together with 13 Jbeta primers. Measured with immunoSEQ multiplex PCR; TCRdb has only the in-frame clones, and not every one. Seen here are over 130,000 clones, 50% to 75% observed once, and the top ten hold approximately 7%. Study results and caveats: Earlier findings revealed that most TCR beta V segments proved productive either about 87% or about 30% of the time. Most CMV-associated TCR beta chains were later found to appear HLA-restricted. One variant, a missense change in DCLRE1C, was linked in a later analysis to TCR beta V- and J-gene trimming.

The sequenced sample was PBMCs. This TCR derives from an older woman in good health and CMV-seropositive.

The CDR3 region is CASRPGLAVSYEQYF. The DNA for the CDR3 is TGTGCCAGCAGACCCGGACTAGCGGTAAGCTACGAGCAGTACTTC. The chain recombines TRBV6-5 with TRBJ2-7, with TRBD2 matching over 10 bases. V lost 6 bases to trimming and J lost 3 bases; unmatched junction nucleotides: 8. The CDR3 contains 15 residues. The germline V gene encodes CDR1 MNHEY and CDR2 SVGAGI.